This is a list of T cell receptor beta chains from one sample in a study of PD-1 blockade in classical Hodgkin lymphoma. Profiling relied on immunoSEQ multiplex PCR, and the TCRdb table lists in-frame clones only, not all of them. Here the sample spans nearly 60,000 clones, around 90% being singletons. The sample here was peripheral blood mononuclear cells (PBMCs), taken before the second cycle of nivolumab. These receptor sequences come from a human donor with classical Hodgkin lymphoma. CDR3s include the opening cysteine and the closing phenylalanine or tryptophan. The D gene is left open where the match is weak.

j_call v_call d_call cdr3_aa cdr3_nt
TRBJ2-3 TRBV4-1 TRBD2 CASSQDASPSGSDTQYF TGCGCCAGCAGCCAAGATGCGTCGCCTAGCGGATCAGATACGCAGTATTTT
TRBJ2-7 TRBV27 . CASSLLGGEQYF TGTGCCAGCAGTTTATTAGGGGGGGAGCAGTACTTC
TRBJ2-2 TRBV4-3 . CASSQGAGFPGELFF TGCGCCAGCAGCCAAGGCGCAGGGTTTCCCGGGGAGCTGTTTTTT
TRBJ2-2 TRBV5-1 . CASSPDSTTTGELFF TGCGCCAGCAGCCCCGACAGCACTACTACCGGGGAGCTGTTTTTT
TRBJ2-1 TRBV1 . CTSSHEGDRAGGGSNEQFF TGCACCAGCAGCCATGAAGGAGATAGAGCGGGAGGGGGTTCCAATGAGCAGTTCTTC
TRBJ2-7 TRBV19 TRBD2 CASSGGGLAGHYEQYF TGTGCCAGTTCGGGAGGAGGGCTAGCGGGCCACTACGAGCAGTACTTC
TRBJ2-3 TRBV23-1 . CARKLGHEPDTQYF TGCGCCAGGAAGCTAGGTCATGAGCCAGATACGCAGTATTTT
TRBJ2-5 TRBV7-6 . CASSLAGGIQETQYF TGTGCCAGCAGCTTAGCGGGGGGTATCCAAGAGACCCAGTACTTC
TRBJ2-3 TRBV5-4 TRBD1 CASWLKQGGTDTQYF TGTGCCAGTTGGCTTAAGCAGGGGGGCACAGATACGCAGTATTTT
TRBJ2-7 TRBV7-8 . CASSSPTRYHAYEQYF TGTGCCAGCAGCTCTCCGACTAGGTACCACGCGTACGAGCAGTACTTC
TRBJ2-1 TRBV5-1 . CASSLEGDSYNEQFF TGCGCCAGCAGCTTGGAGGGAGATTCCTACAATGAGCAGTTCTTC
TRBJ1-5 TRBV15 TRBD1 CATSGAGTGGNQPQHF TGTGCCACCAGCGGAGCCGGGACAGGGGGCAATCAGCCCCAGCATTTT
TRBJ2-5 TRBV27 TRBD1 CASSLGTGQETQYF TGTGCCAGCAGTCTTGGGACAGGGCAAGAGACCCAGTACTTC
TRBJ2-7 TRBV11-2 TRBD1 CASSFGQGGYEQYF TGTGCCAGCAGCTTTGGACAGGGGGGCTACGAGCAGTACTTC
TRBJ1-5 TRBV5-1 . CASSWGIGQPQHF TGCGCCAGCAGCTGGGGCATCGGTCAGCCCCAGCATTTT
TRBJ1-2 TRBV5-4 . CASSFHEGGYTF TGTGCCAGCAGCTTTCACGAGGGGGGCTACACCTTC
TRBJ2-5 TRBV5-1 TRBD1 CASSLGDRVTGETQYF TGCGCCAGCAGCTTGGGGGACAGGGTGACCGGGGAGACCCAGTACTTC
TRBJ2-3 TRBV6-5 . CASSPEGGGPDTQYF TGTGCCAGCAGTCCCGAGGGTGGGGGCCCAGATACGCAGTATTTT
TRBJ2-5 TRBV19 . CASSKEVGETQYF TGTGCCAGTAGTAAGGAGGTCGGAGAGACCCAGTACTTC
TRBJ1-2 TRBV27 . CASRNGGQPYGYTF TGTGCCAGCAGAAATGGAGGACAGCCATATGGCTACACCTTC
TRBJ1-6 TRBV2 . CASSEDLNGSPLHF TGTGCCAGCAGTGAAGACCTAAACGGGTCACCCCTCCACTTT
TRBJ2-1 TRBV18 TRBD2 CASSLRTRIDPVGYNEQFF TGTGCCAGCTCACTACGGACTAGGATCGACCCGGTGGGGTACAATGAGCAGTTCTTC